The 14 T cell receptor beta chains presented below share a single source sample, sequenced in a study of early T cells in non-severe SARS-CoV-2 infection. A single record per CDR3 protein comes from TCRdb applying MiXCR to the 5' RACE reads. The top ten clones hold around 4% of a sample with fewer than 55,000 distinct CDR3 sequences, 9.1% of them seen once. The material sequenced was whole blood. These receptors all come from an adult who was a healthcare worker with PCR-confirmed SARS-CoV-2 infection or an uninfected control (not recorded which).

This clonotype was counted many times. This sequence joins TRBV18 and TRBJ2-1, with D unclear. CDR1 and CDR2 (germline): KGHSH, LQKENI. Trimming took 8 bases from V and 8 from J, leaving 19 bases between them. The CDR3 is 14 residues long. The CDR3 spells CASKITGSPHEQFF. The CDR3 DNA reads TGTGCCAGCAAAATTACGGGTTCCCCCCATGAGCAGTTCTTC.

CDR3 in amino acids: CASSDGGFKNIQYF. The CDR3 coding sequence is TGTGCCAGCAGTGATGGGGGTTTTAAAAACATTCAGTACTTC. The J gene is TRBJ2-4, the V gene TRBV2; tentatively, D is TRBD1 or TRBD2 (5 bases each). The CDR3 has 14 residues. Trimming took off 3 bases at V and 4 bases at J, with 10 bases between the two ends. Germline V gene sequence: CDR1 SNHLY, CDR2 FYNNEI. The full variable domain, with the rest looked up from reference TRBV2 and TRBJ2-4, is EPEVTQTPSHQVTQMGQEVILRCVPISNHLYFYWYRQILGQKVEFLVSFYNNEISEKSEIFDDQFSVERPDGSNFTLKIRSTKLEDSAMYFCASSDGGFKNIQYFGAGTRLSVL.

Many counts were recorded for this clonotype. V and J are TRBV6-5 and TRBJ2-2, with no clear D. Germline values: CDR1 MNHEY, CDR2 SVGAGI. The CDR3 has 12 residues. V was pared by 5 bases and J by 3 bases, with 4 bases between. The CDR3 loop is CASSRHTGELFF. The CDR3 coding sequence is TGTGCCAGCAGTAGACACACCGGGGAGCTGTTTTTT.

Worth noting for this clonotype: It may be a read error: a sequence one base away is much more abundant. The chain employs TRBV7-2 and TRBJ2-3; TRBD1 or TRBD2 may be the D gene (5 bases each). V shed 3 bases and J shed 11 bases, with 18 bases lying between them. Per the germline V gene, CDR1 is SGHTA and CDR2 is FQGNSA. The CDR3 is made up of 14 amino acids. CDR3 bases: TGTGCCAGCAGCTTTGGGGGTCCACGTAATATGCAGTATTTT. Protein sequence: CASSFGGPRNMQYF.

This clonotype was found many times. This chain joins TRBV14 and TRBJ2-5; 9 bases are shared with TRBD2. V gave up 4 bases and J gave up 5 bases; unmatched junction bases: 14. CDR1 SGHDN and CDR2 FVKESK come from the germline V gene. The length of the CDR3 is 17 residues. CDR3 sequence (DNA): TGTGCCAGCAGCCCAGTAGCGGGAGAAATGCCGGGGGAGACCCAGTACTTC. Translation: CASSPVAGEMPGETQYF.

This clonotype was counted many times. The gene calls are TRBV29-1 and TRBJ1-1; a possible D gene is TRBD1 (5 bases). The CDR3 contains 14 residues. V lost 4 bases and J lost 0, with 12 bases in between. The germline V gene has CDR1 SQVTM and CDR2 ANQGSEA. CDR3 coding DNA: TGCAGCGTTGGAGTTGGGGCGTTGAACACTGAAGCTTTCTTT. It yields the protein CSVGVGALNTEAFF.

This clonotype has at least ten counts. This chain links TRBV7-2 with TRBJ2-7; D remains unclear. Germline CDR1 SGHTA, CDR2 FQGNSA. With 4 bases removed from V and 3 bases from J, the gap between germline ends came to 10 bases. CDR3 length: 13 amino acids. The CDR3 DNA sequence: TGTGCCAGCAGCTCAGGACCGAACTACGAGCAGTACTTC. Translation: CASSSGPNYEQYF.

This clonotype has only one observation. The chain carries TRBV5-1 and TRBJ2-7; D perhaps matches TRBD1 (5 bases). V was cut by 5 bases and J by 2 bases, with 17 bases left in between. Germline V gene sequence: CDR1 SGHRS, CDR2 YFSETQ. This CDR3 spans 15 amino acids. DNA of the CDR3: TGCGCCAGCAGTCCGATCAGACAGCCGACCTACGAGCAGTACTTC. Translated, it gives CASSPIRQPTYEQYF.

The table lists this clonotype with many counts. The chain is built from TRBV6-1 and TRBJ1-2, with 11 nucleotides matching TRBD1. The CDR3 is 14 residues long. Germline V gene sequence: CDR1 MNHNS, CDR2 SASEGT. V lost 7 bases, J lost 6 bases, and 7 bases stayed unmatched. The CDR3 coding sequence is TGTGCCAGCATTCGGGACAGGGGGTCGAATGGCTACACCTTC. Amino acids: CASIRDRGSNGYTF.

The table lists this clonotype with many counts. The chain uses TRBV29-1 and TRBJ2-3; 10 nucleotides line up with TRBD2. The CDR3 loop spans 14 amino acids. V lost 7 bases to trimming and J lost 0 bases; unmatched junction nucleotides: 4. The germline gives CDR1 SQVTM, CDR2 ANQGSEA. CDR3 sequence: CSGLAGESTDTQYF. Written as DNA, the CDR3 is TGCAGCGGTCTAGCGGGGGAAAGCACAGATACGCAGTATTTT.

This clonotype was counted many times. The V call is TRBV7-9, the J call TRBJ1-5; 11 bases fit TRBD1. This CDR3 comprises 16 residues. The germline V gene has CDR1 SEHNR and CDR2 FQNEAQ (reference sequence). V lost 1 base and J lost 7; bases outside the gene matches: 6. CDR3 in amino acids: CASSLVGTGGKQPQHF. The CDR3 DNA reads TGTGCCAGCAGCTTAGTTGGGACAGGGGGTAAACAGCCCCAGCATTTT.

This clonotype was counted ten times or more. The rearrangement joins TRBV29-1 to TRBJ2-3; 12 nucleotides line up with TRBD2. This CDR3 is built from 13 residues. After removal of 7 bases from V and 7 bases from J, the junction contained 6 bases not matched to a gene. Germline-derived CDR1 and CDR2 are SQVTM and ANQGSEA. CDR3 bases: TGCAGCGGACGACTAGCGGGAGTGAATACGCAGTATTTT. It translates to CSGRLAGVNTQYF.

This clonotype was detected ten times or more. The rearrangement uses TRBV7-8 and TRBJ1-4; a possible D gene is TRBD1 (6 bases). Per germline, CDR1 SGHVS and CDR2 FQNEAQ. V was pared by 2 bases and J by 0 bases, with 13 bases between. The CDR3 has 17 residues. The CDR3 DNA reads TGTGCCAGCAGCTTATTTCATGGGGGCGCAACTAATGAAAAACTGTTTTTT. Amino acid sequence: CASSLFHGGATNEKLFF.

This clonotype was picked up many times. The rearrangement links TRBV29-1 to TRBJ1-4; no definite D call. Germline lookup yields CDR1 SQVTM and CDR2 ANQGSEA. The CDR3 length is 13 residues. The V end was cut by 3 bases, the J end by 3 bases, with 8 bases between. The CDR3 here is CSVDGGSNEKLFF. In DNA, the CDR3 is TGCAGCGTTGATGGCGGGTCTAATGAAAAACTGTTTTTT.